This record covers a single T cell receptor beta chain. What it binds is not known. This record belongs to a study of OX40 agonist ivuxolimab in advanced cancers. The study's findings and limits: Averaging showed that CD8+ T cells had more expanded clones than CD4+ did.

Germline V gene sequence: CDR1 PRHDT, CDR2 FYEKMQ (reference sequence). This CDR3 has 14 residues. The germline V and J ends were trimmed by 6 bases and 2 bases, with 12 bases remaining between them. Clones were sequenced by immunoSEQ multiplex PCR, and TCRdb holds only the in-frame ones, with some missing. The sample yields tens of thousands of clones, roughly 90% seen once. Source: CD4+ or CD8+ T cells sorted from blood, taken in a trial of the OX40 agonist ivuxolimab. This TCR derives from an adult with an advanced solid tumor such as melanoma, head and neck, liver or kidney cancer. The genes are TRBV13 and TRBJ2-3; a possible D gene is TRBD2 (5 bases). CDR3 sequence: CASRSMTTTDTQYF. CDR3 nucleotide sequence: TGTGCCAGCAGAAGCATGACTACCACAGATACGCAGTATTTT.